This T cell receptor (beta chain) was identified in a study of T-cell memory formation after mild COVID-19. 5'RACE primed from the constant segment yielded TCR alpha and TCR beta cDNA libraries bearing sample barcodes and UMIs. TCRdb reprocessed the 5' RACE reads via MiXCR and lists one record per CDR3 protein. Here the sample spans fewer than 200,000 distinct CDR3 sequences, roughly 18% being singletons. CDR1 SGHTA and CDR2 FQGTGA come from the germline V gene. This CDR3 has 14 residues. V trimming: 5 bases; J trimming: 9 bases; junction bases outside the gene matches: 7. The specimen was PBMCs or a T cell subset sorted from them (not recorded which). This clonotype originated in a man aged 18 to 35 who had mild COVID-19 (a few samples of this study predate the infection). Cell type and time point are not known. The gene calls are TRBV7-3 and TRBJ2-1; 10 bases agree with TRBD2. CDR3 DNA sequence: TGTGCCAGCAGCCCAAGCGGGGGGGCGGTTGAGCAGTTCTTC. Residues: CASSPSGGAVEQFF.